These T cell receptor beta chains were read from a single sample in a study of T cell responses to AZD1222 COVID-19 vaccine. Measured with immunoSEQ multiplex PCR; TCRdb has only the in-frame clones, and not every one. This table has 75,000 to 100,000 clones, 88% appearing once. The sequenced sample was peripheral blood, obtained on day 0 of AZD1222 vaccination. The source is an adult in good health. Both conserved end residues are part of each CDR3. The D gene is left open where the match is weak. Not all rows give a size; the values are once, few, many and, for expanded clones, a class.

>TRBJ1-2|12|TRBD1|-|TRBV30
TGTGCCTGGAGTCAGGGACAGGGAAGCTACACCTTC
CAWSQGQGSYTF
>TRBJ1-2|15|-|-|TRBV19
TGTGCCAGTAGTATCGGCTTCAGGGTTGACTATGGCTACACCTTC
CASSIGFRVDYGYTF
>TRBJ1-2|13|TRBD1|-|TRBV27
TGTGCCAGCAGTCCGGGGACAGGGATTGGCTACACCTTC
CASSPGTGIGYTF
>TRBJ1-1|15|TRBD1|-|TRBV19
TGTGCCAGTAGTATAGATCCAGGGGGGTGGACTGAAGCTTTCTTT
CASSIDPGGWTEAFF
>TRBJ1-3|11|-|-|TRBV11-2
TGTGCCAGCGGACAGGGAAACACCATATATTTT
CASGQGNTIYF
>TRBJ2-7|14|TRBD2|-|TRBV24-1
TGTGCCACCAGTGAGGCGGGAGGGGGCTACGAGCAGTACTTC
CATSEAGGGYEQYF
>TRBJ2-7|12|TRBD1|-|TRBV5-1
TGCGCCAGCTCGGGACAGGGAGACGAGCAGTACTTC
CASSGQGDEQYF
>TRBJ2-7|15|TRBD2|-|TRBV27
TGTGCCAGCAGTCCCTCGACTAGCCTCAACTACGAGCAGTACTTC
CASSPSTSLNYEQYF
>TRBJ2-3|19|TRBD2|once|TRBV28
TGTGCCAGCAGTTTATTTGGCGTCCGGAAGCGGGAGGCCACAGATACGCAGTATTTT
CASSLFGVRKREATDTQYF
>TRBJ1-2|15|-|-|TRBV10-3
TGTGCCATCAGTGAGCGGGACGGTGCTAACTATGGCTACACCTTC
CAISERDGANYGYTF
>TRBJ1-4|15|TRBD1|-|TRBV7-9
TGTGCCAGCAGCTTAGAGCAGGGACAGCGAGAAAAACTGTTTTTT
CASSLEQGQREKLFF
>TRBJ1-6|13|-|-|TRBV27
TGTGCCAGCAGTAACAGGGTATACTCACCCCTCCACTTT
CASSNRVYSPLHF
>TRBJ1-3|15|TRBD1|few|TRBV2
TGTGCCAGCAGTGCCGACAGGGAGGCTGGAAACACCATATATTTT
CASSADREAGNTIYF
>TRBJ1-5|17|-|-|TRBV7-8
TGTGCCAGCAGCTTAGATTCAGGGGCCGGGAGCAATCAGCCCCAGCATTTT
CASSLDSGAGSNQPQHF
>TRBJ2-7|13|-|-|TRBV5-6
TGTGCCAGCAGCTCGCCCGAGGCAAGGGAGCAGTACTTC
CASSSPEAREQYF
>TRBJ2-1|14|-|once|TRBV7-8
TGTGCCAGCAGCTTCGGGACCCCGAACAATGAGCAGTTCTTC
CASSFGTPNNEQFF
>TRBJ2-7|11|-|-|TRBV27
TGTGCCAGCAGTACCAGACCTAAGCAGTACTTC
CASSTRPKQYF